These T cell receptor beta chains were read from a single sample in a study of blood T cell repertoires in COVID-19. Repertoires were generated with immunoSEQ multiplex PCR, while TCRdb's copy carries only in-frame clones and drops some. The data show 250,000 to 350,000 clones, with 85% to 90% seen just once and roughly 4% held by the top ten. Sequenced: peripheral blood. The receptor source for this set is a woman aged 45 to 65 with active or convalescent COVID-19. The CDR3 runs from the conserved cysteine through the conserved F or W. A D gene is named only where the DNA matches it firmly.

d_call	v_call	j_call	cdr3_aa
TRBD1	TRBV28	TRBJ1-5	CASTWTGKNQPQHF
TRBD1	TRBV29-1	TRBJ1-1	CSVGGTGVRNTEAFF
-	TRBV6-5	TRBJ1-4	CASSRDNEKLFF
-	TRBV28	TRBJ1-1	CASSSWVISGTEAFF
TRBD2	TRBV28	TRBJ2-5	CASSPGLAGGETQYF
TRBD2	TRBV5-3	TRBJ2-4	CARSSWTSVEAKNIQYF
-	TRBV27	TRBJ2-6	CASSLRAGVSGANVLTF
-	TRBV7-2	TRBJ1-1	CASSSLMRQGNTEAFF
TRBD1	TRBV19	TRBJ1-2	CASNRDRDSSYTF
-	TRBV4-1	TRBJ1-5	CASSHTTASQPQHF
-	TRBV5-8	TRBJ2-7	CASSFRQAYEQYF
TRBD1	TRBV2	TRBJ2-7	CASSVTGAFGEQYF
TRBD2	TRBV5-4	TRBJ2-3	CASSLGLADLWDTQYF
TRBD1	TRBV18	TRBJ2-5	CASSAGTGEQETQYF
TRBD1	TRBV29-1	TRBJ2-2	CSVEVGQGPGELFF
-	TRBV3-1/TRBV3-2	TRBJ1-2	CASSPGQTANYGYTF
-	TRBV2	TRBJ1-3	CASRQDSGNTIYF
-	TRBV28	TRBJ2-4	CASSSPVNIQYF
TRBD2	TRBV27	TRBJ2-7	CASSMTSGVTYEQYF
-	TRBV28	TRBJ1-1	CASNLVGGQAFF
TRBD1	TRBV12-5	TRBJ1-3	CASGEGQLPGNTIYF
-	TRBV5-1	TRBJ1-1	CASSLAAGTEAFF
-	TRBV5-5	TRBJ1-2	CASSLGQNYGYTF
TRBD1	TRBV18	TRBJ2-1	CASSPLVGTGGSNEQFF
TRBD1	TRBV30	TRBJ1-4	CAWSEGQFNEKLFF
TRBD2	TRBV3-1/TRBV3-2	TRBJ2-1	CASSRRLATYNEQFF
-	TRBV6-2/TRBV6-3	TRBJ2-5	CASSIAGKETQYF
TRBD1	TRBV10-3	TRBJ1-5	CAISGTGDQPQHF
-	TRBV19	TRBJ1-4	CASHHRGEKLFF
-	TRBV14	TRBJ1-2	CASSPFSGGIYTF
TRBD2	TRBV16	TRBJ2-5	CASSPSAGDRGRETQYF
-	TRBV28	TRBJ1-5	CASSSPRPQHF
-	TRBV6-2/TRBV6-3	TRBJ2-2	CASSEPLNTGELFF
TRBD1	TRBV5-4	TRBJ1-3	CASSLSGGPGNTIYF
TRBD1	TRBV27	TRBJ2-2	CASSIRTGGRVGELFF
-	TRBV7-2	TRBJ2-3	CASSLRRGGPDTQYF
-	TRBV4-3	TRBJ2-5	CASSQDRSVQETQYF
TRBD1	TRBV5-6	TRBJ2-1	CASSLGTGVNEQFF
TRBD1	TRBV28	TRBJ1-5	CASSLRTGYSNQPQHF
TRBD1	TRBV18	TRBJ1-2	CASSPTGTGGMGYGYTF
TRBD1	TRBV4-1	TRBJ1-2	CASSQVGGSGGFYGYTF